This T cell receptor (beta chain) was documented in a study of cytomegalovirus exposure and HLA in healthy donors. PCR used 60 Vbeta primers and 13 Jbeta primers. Generated by immunoSEQ multiplex PCR, the TCRdb table keeps only in-frame clones and is missing some. The sample includes 160,000 or so clones, 84% of them seen just once. This CDR3 contains 15 residues. The ends were cut back, 4 bases at V and 4 bases at J, with 17 bases in the middle. The germline V gene encodes CDR1 MGHRA and CDR2 YSYEKL. The chain joins TRBV4-1 to TRBJ2-7, with D perhaps matching TRBD1 (6 bases). This sequence was found in a man aged 45-65 years in good health and CMV-seropositive. Sequencing was carried out using PBMCs. The CDR3 is CASSRSRSGVYEQYF. The CDR3 nucleotides are TGCGCCAGCAGCCGGTCTAGGTCAGGGGTGTACGAGCAGTACTTC.